Sequencing of this T cell receptor beta chain was carried out in a study of control samples from healthy donors and cancer patients. This CDR3 is built from 15 residues. CDR1 is SGHTA and CDR2 is FQGNSA in the germline V gene. Trimming removed 5 bases from V and 2 bases from J; junction bases left unmatched: 6. The method was immunoSEQ multiplex PCR; TCRdb's version includes in-frame clones alone and lacks a portion of them. The repertoire holds around 100,000 clones, with roughly 92% as singletons. Source material: blood. V usage is TRBV7-2 and J usage is TRBJ2-7, with 10 bases fitting TRBD2. The sequence derives from a human donor in good health. The donor label of this sample is uncertain. Written as DNA, the CDR3 is TGTGCCAGCAGCCGCTCTCTAGCGGGGGCCTACGAGCAGTACTTC. Translating gives CASSRSLAGAYEQYF.